A selection of T cell receptor beta chains follows, all from one sample in a study of identical twins. Via MiXCR, TCRdb re-called the 5' RACE reads, giving one row per CDR3 protein. Of a few hundred thousand distinct CDR3 sequences listed, roughly an eighth are singletons. These data are also associated with another study on yellow fever vaccine responses in identical twins.

Sequenced input: CD4+ T cells sorted from blood. These receptors were taken from a woman aged 18-35 years in good health. Each CDR3 is given with its conserved first and last residue. D genes are given only for firm matches. Not all rows give a size; the values are once, few, many and, for expanded clones, a class.

abundance: -; v_gene: TRBV7-9; j_gene: TRBJ1-2; d_gene: TRBD1; CDR3nt: TGTGCCAGCAGCTTAGCAGGGACAGAAGATGGCTACACCTTC; CDR3aa: CASSLAGTEDGYTF
abundance: many; v_gene: TRBV3-1; j_gene: TRBJ2-3; d_gene: TRBD1; CDR3nt: TGTGCCAGCAGCCAAAGGGGGCCAGATACGCAGTATTTT; CDR3aa: CASSQRGPDTQYF
abundance: few; v_gene: TRBV29-1; j_gene: TRBJ2-7; d_gene: -; CDR3nt: TGCAGCGTTGACGCGGGATCCGACGAGCAGTACTTC; CDR3aa: CSVDAGSDEQYF
abundance: -; v_gene: TRBV5-1; j_gene: TRBJ2-5; d_gene: -; CDR3nt: TGCGCCAGCAGAACCCCGGGGGAGACCCAGTACTTC; CDR3aa: CASRTPGETQYF
abundance: few; v_gene: TRBV4-2; j_gene: TRBJ2-7; d_gene: -; CDR3nt: TGTGCCAGCAGCCTCCAGAGCCCAGGGTACGAGCAGTACTTC; CDR3aa: CASSLQSPGYEQYF
abundance: few; v_gene: TRBV6-1; j_gene: TRBJ2-7; d_gene: TRBD2; CDR3nt: TGTGCCAGCAGAGAGGGTAGCGGGGTTCAGGCCTACGAGCAGTACTTC; CDR3aa: CASREGSGVQAYEQYF
abundance: -; v_gene: TRBV5-1; j_gene: TRBJ2-1; d_gene: -; CDR3nt: TGCGCCAGCAGCTTGGATCCAGTCACGAGCTCCTACAATGAGCAGTTCTTC; CDR3aa: CASSLDPVTSSYNEQFF
abundance: few; v_gene: TRBV28; j_gene: TRBJ2-1; d_gene: TRBD2; CDR3nt: TGTGCCAGCAGCGACCCGGGGGGGCCAAATGATGAGCAGTTCTTC; CDR3aa: CASSDPGGPNDEQFF
abundance: few; v_gene: TRBV12-3/TRBV12-4; j_gene: TRBJ2-1; d_gene: -; CDR3nt: TGTGCCAGCAGTTCCCCCGGGTTCCTGGGGCAGTTCTTC; CDR3aa: CASSSPGFLGQFF
abundance: -; v_gene: TRBV2; j_gene: TRBJ1-1; d_gene: -; CDR3nt: TGTGCCAGGTCTACCTCGGGCACTGAAGCTTTCTTT; CDR3aa: CARSTSGTEAFF
abundance: -; v_gene: TRBV10-3; j_gene: TRBJ2-3; d_gene: TRBD2; CDR3nt: TGTGCCACCAAAGCCAGCGGGGGGGTTCTCACAGATACGCAGTATTTT; CDR3aa: CATKASGGVLTDTQYF
abundance: few; v_gene: TRBV3-1; j_gene: TRBJ1-1; d_gene: -; CDR3nt: TGTGCCACCAGCCCGTGGGGCGGGGGCGGCACTGAAGCTTTCTTT; CDR3aa: CATSPWGGGGTEAFF
abundance: -; v_gene: TRBV2; j_gene: TRBJ2-1; d_gene: -; CDR3nt: TGTGCCAGCAGTGATTGGGGCCAGGAGTTCTTC; CDR3aa: CASSDWGQEFF
abundance: few; v_gene: TRBV29-1; j_gene: TRBJ2-3; d_gene: -; CDR3nt: TGCAGCGCCCCGGGGTTCAGCACAGATACGCAGTATTTT; CDR3aa: CSAPGFSTDTQYF
abundance: few; v_gene: TRBV5-1; j_gene: TRBJ2-7; d_gene: -; CDR3nt: TGCGCCAGCAGCTCCGGACAGTTTTACGAGCAGTACTTC; CDR3aa: CASSSGQFYEQYF
abundance: few; v_gene: TRBV2; j_gene: TRBJ2-5; d_gene: TRBD1; CDR3nt: TGTGCCAGCAGCGGGACAGGGGGCGTGGAAGAGACCCAGTACTTC; CDR3aa: CASSGTGGVEETQYF
abundance: once; v_gene: TRBV20-1; j_gene: TRBJ2-7; d_gene: TRBD2; CDR3nt: TGCAGTGCTAGGACTAGCGGGCTCGAGCAGTACTTC; CDR3aa: CSARTSGLEQYF
abundance: few; v_gene: TRBV10-3; j_gene: TRBJ2-6; d_gene: -; CDR3nt: TGTGCCATCAGAGCTAGCGCCGGGGCCAACGTCCTGACTTTC; CDR3aa: CAIRASAGANVLTF
abundance: few; v_gene: TRBV5-1; j_gene: TRBJ2-1; d_gene: -; CDR3nt: TGCGCCAGCAGCTTTGGTCTAACAGATGAGCAGTTCTTC; CDR3aa: CASSFGLTDEQFF
abundance: -; v_gene: TRBV3-1; j_gene: TRBJ2-3; d_gene: -; CDR3nt: TGTGCCAGCAGCCGTACGAAATTGAGTGCAGATACGCAGTATTTT; CDR3aa: CASSRTKLSADTQYF
abundance: -; v_gene: TRBV5-1; j_gene: TRBJ2-3; d_gene: TRBD1; CDR3nt: TGCGCCAGTCACCGGGACAGGGGGCCCACAGATACGCAGTATTTT; CDR3aa: CASHRDRGPTDTQYF
abundance: -; v_gene: TRBV12-3/TRBV12-4; j_gene: TRBJ2-7; d_gene: -; CDR3nt: TGTGCCAGCAGTTTTTCATCCCTCAGTCACGAGCAGTACTTC; CDR3aa: CASSFSSLSHEQYF
abundance: many; v_gene: TRBV4-3; j_gene: TRBJ2-2; d_gene: TRBD2; CDR3nt: TGCGCCAGCAGCCAAGACACCCTGGGACTAGCGGGAGGAAACACCGGGGAGCTGTTTTTT; CDR3aa: CASSQDTLGLAGGNTGELFF
abundance: -; v_gene: TRBV6-2/TRBV6-3; j_gene: TRBJ2-1; d_gene: -; CDR3nt: TGTGCCAGCAGTTCCCCAGCGGGCGCGCCAAACAATGAGCAGTTCTTC; CDR3aa: CASSSPAGAPNNEQFF
abundance: few; v_gene: TRBV29-1; j_gene: TRBJ2-7; d_gene: -; CDR3nt: TGCAGCGTCCGCGGCTTCTACGAGCAGTACTTC; CDR3aa: CSVRGFYEQYF
abundance: -; v_gene: TRBV7-2; j_gene: TRBJ2-2; d_gene: TRBD1; CDR3nt: TGTGCCAGCAGCTTCGAGACAGGGACCGGGGAGCTGTTTTTT; CDR3aa: CASSFETGTGELFF
abundance: -; v_gene: TRBV2; j_gene: TRBJ2-1; d_gene: TRBD2; CDR3nt: TGTGCCAGCAGTGTGGGACTAGGCTACAATGAGCAGTTCTTC; CDR3aa: CASSVGLGYNEQFF
abundance: -; v_gene: TRBV25-1; j_gene: TRBJ2-2; d_gene: TRBD1; CDR3nt: TGTGCCAGCAGTGAAGAGGCGCAGGGGGAAGGCACCGGGGAGCTGTTTTTT; CDR3aa: CASSEEAQGEGTGELFF
abundance: few; v_gene: TRBV6-6; j_gene: TRBJ2-7; d_gene: -; CDR3nt: TGTGCCAGCAGTTCAGGGCCTAATTACGAGCAGTACTTC; CDR3aa: CASSSGPNYEQYF
abundance: few; v_gene: TRBV25-1; j_gene: TRBJ2-7; d_gene: TRBD2; CDR3nt: TGTGCCAGCAGTGAAGGGGTTAGCGGGGACCCCCTTGGGGTTTACGAGCAGTACTTC; CDR3aa: CASSEGVSGDPLGVYEQYF
abundance: few; v_gene: TRBV29-1; j_gene: TRBJ2-7; d_gene: TRBD2; CDR3nt: TGCAGCGTTGACCCCCGGGACGGGACTAAAGAGCAGTACTTC; CDR3aa: CSVDPRDGTKEQYF
abundance: few; v_gene: TRBV7-2; j_gene: TRBJ2-7; d_gene: -; CDR3nt: TGTGCCAGCAGCTTAGCTGCGCGACCGAGGGACGAGCAGTACTTC; CDR3aa: CASSLAARPRDEQYF
abundance: few; v_gene: TRBV27; j_gene: TRBJ2-3; d_gene: TRBD1; CDR3nt: TGTGCCAGCAGTGATACCGGGACAGCTAGCACAGATACGCAGTATTTT; CDR3aa: CASSDTGTASTDTQYF
abundance: few; v_gene: TRBV20-1; j_gene: TRBJ2-1; d_gene: -; CDR3nt: TGCAGTGCTAGAGACGGGACCAACAATGAGCAGTTCTTC; CDR3aa: CSARDGTNNEQFF
abundance: few; v_gene: TRBV29-1; j_gene: TRBJ2-3; d_gene: -; CDR3nt: TGCAGCGTGGAGCCCAGGGAATACCTTACGCAGTATTTT; CDR3aa: CSVEPREYLTQYF
abundance: few; v_gene: TRBV6-1; j_gene: TRBJ1-1; d_gene: TRBD1; CDR3nt: TGTGCCAGCAGGACAGACAGGGTAAAGAACACTGAAGCTTTCTTT; CDR3aa: CASRTDRVKNTEAFF
abundance: -; v_gene: TRBV18; j_gene: TRBJ2-7; d_gene: TRBD1; CDR3nt: TGTGCCAGCTCAAGGGACAGGGGAGTGCAATACGAGCAGTACTTC; CDR3aa: CASSRDRGVQYEQYF
abundance: -; v_gene: TRBV20-1; j_gene: TRBJ2-1; d_gene: -; CDR3nt: TGCAGTGCTAGTAGGCGCTCGGATGAGCAGTTCTTC; CDR3aa: CSASRRSDEQFF
abundance: many; v_gene: TRBV5-1; j_gene: TRBJ2-1; d_gene: TRBD1; CDR3nt: TGCGCCAGCAGCTCGCAGGGGGATTCCAATGAGCAGTTCTTC; CDR3aa: CASSSQGDSNEQFF
abundance: many; v_gene: TRBV12-3/TRBV12-4; j_gene: TRBJ1-1; d_gene: TRBD1; CDR3nt: TGTGCCAGCAGTTTAGGACAGGGGGCTGAAGCTTTCTTT; CDR3aa: CASSLGQGAEAFF
abundance: -; v_gene: TRBV7-3; j_gene: TRBJ2-1; d_gene: -; CDR3nt: TGTGCCAGCAGATTGGGGGGTGGGTCCTACAATGAGCAGTTCTTC; CDR3aa: CASRLGGGSYNEQFF
abundance: -; v_gene: TRBV24-1; j_gene: TRBJ2-1; d_gene: TRBD2; CDR3nt: TGTGCCACCAGTACTAGCGGGAGCTATGAGCAGTTCTTC; CDR3aa: CATSTSGSYEQFF
abundance: -; v_gene: TRBV6-5; j_gene: TRBJ2-7; d_gene: -; CDR3nt: TGTGCCAGCAGTTATTGGCAGAGGTCCCTCGAGCAGTACTTC; CDR3aa: CASSYWQRSLEQYF
abundance: -; v_gene: TRBV10-3; j_gene: TRBJ1-5; d_gene: -; CDR3nt: TGTGCCATCCGCAACAACTTGAGCAATCAGCCCCAGCATTTT; CDR3aa: CAIRNNLSNQPQHF
abundance: -; v_gene: TRBV24-1; j_gene: TRBJ1-2; d_gene: -; CDR3nt: TGTGCCACCAGTGATGTGGGGAGCTATGACTACACCTTC; CDR3aa: CATSDVGSYDYTF
abundance: few; v_gene: TRBV12-3/TRBV12-4; j_gene: TRBJ2-3; d_gene: TRBD2; CDR3nt: TGTGCCAGCATCGGGGGGGGGCGAGATACGCAGTATTTT; CDR3aa: CASIGGGRDTQYF
abundance: few; v_gene: TRBV5-1; j_gene: TRBJ2-2; d_gene: -; CDR3nt: TGCGCCAGCAGCTCGCTCGAACAGGGCTTAAGCACCGGGGAGCTGTTTTTT; CDR3aa: CASSSLEQGLSTGELFF
abundance: -; v_gene: TRBV10-2; j_gene: TRBJ2-7; d_gene: -; CDR3nt: TGCGCCAGCAGTGAGGAGTCGTGGGGCTATCAGTACTTC; CDR3aa: CASSEESWGYQYF
abundance: -; v_gene: TRBV14; j_gene: TRBJ2-2; d_gene: TRBD2; CDR3nt: TGTGCCAGCAGCCAAGATTTACGGGAGGGCCGGCTGTTTTTT; CDR3aa: CASSQDLREGRLFF
abundance: many; v_gene: TRBV29-1; j_gene: TRBJ2-3; d_gene: -; CDR3nt: TGCAGCGTTGTAGTCGGGGGAGCTGCAGATACGCAGTATTTT; CDR3aa: CSVVVGGAADTQYF
abundance: few; v_gene: TRBV24-1; j_gene: TRBJ1-2; d_gene: -; CDR3nt: TGTGCCACCAGTGTGGGAGGACGGAGCTATGGCTACACCTTC; CDR3aa: CATSVGGRSYGYTF
abundance: many; v_gene: TRBV7-9; j_gene: TRBJ1-6; d_gene: -; CDR3nt: TGTGCCAGCAGCTTAGGTCGGACTAATTCACCCCTCCACTTT; CDR3aa: CASSLGRTNSPLHF
abundance: few; v_gene: TRBV27; j_gene: TRBJ2-3; d_gene: -; CDR3nt: TGTGCCAGCAGTTTATTCGCGCGCACAGATACGCAGTATTTT; CDR3aa: CASSLFARTDTQYF
abundance: few; v_gene: TRBV27; j_gene: TRBJ1-2; d_gene: -; CDR3nt: TGTGCCAGCAGTTTAAGTCCCCCAGCTGGCTACACCTTC; CDR3aa: CASSLSPPAGYTF
abundance: few; v_gene: TRBV15; j_gene: TRBJ2-5; d_gene: -; CDR3nt: TGTGCCACCAGACGAACAGGGAAGCAAGAGACCCAGTACTTC; CDR3aa: CATRRTGKQETQYF
abundance: -; v_gene: TRBV12-3/TRBV12-4; j_gene: TRBJ2-7; d_gene: -; CDR3nt: TGTGCCAGCACCCCCTCTGGCTCCTACGAGCAGTACTTC; CDR3aa: CASTPSGSYEQYF
abundance: -; v_gene: TRBV11-2; j_gene: TRBJ2-6; d_gene: TRBD1; CDR3nt: TGTGCCAGCAGCCATTATACAGGGGGGCGAAACTCTGGGGCCAACGTCCTGACTTTC; CDR3aa: CASSHYTGGRNSGANVLTF